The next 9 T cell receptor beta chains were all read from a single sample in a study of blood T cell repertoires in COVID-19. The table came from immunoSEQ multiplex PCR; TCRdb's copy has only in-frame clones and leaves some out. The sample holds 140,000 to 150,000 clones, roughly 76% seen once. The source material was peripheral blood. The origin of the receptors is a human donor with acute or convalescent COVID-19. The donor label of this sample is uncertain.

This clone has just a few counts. CDR3 DNA sequence: TGTGCCAGCAGCCCTGGGCAGGGCTATGGCTACACCTTC. As protein: CASSPGQGYGYTF. The chain recombines TRBV7-9 with TRBJ1-2, with D possibly matching TRBD1 (5 bases). Germline CDR1 and CDR2: SEHNR and FQNEAQ (reference sequence). The CDR3 spans 13 residues. V was pared by 5 bases and J by 4 bases, with 11 bases between.

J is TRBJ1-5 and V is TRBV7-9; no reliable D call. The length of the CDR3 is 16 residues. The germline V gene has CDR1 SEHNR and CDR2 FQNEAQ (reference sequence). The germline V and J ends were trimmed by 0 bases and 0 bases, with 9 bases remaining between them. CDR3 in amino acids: CASSLAGGPSNQPQHF. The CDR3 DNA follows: TGTGCCAGCAGCTTAGCAGGAGGACCTAGCAATCAGCCCCAGCATTTT.

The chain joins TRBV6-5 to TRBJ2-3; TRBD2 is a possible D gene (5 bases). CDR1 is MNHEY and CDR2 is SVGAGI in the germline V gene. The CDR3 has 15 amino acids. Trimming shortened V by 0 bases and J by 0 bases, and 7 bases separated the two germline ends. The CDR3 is CASSYSAGSTDTQYF. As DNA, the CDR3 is TGTGCCAGCAGTTACTCGGCGGGCAGCACAGATACGCAGTATTTT.

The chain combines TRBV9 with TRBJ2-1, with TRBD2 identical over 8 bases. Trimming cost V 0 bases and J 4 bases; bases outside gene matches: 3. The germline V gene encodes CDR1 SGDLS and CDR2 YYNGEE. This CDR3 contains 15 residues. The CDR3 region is CASSVASGPYNEQFF. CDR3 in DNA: TGTGCCAGCAGCGTAGCTAGCGGGCCTTACAATGAGCAGTTCTTC.

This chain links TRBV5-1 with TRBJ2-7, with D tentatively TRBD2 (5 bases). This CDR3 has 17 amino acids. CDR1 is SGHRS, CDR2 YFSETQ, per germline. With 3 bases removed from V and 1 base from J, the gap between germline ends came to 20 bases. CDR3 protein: CASSSSKGSGMSYEQYF. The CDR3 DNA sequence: TGCGCCAGCAGCTCTTCCAAGGGTTCCGGGATGTCCTACGAGCAGTACTTC.

The CDR3 nucleotides read TGTGCCAGCAGCGGTTGGGACAGGGGCTCTGGAAACACCATATATTTT. Protein: CASSGWDRGSGNTIYF. The J gene is TRBJ1-3, the V gene TRBV9; 10 bases are a match to TRBD1. This CDR3 spans 16 amino acids. The germline V gene has CDR1 SGDLS and CDR2 YYNGEE. Germline trimming cut 3 bases from V and 0 bases from J; bases unmatched to any gene: 3.

The CDR3 is CASSWDSLNTEAFF. In DNA, the CDR3 is TGTGCCAGCAGTTGGGACAGTCTGAACACTGAAGCTTTCTTT. This chain uses TRBV27 with TRBJ1-1, with TRBD1 identical over 7 bases. V was clipped by 4 bases and J by 0 bases; unmatched bases: 2. From germline, CDR1 is MNHEY and CDR2 SMNVEV (reference sequence). CDR3 size: 14 residues.

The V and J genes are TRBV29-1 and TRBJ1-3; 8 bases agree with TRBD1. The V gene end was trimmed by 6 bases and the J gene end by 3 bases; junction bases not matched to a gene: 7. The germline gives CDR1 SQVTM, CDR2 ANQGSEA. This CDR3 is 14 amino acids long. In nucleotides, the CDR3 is TGCAGCGTCCAGGGGGCGGGTAGTGGAAACACCATATATTTT. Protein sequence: CSVQGAGSGNTIYF.

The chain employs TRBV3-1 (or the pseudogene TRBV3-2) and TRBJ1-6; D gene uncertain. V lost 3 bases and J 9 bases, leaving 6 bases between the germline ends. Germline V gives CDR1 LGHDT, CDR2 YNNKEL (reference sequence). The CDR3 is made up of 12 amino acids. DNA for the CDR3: TGTGCCAGCAGCCACTACGCTTCACCCCTCCACTTT. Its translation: CASSHYASPLHF.